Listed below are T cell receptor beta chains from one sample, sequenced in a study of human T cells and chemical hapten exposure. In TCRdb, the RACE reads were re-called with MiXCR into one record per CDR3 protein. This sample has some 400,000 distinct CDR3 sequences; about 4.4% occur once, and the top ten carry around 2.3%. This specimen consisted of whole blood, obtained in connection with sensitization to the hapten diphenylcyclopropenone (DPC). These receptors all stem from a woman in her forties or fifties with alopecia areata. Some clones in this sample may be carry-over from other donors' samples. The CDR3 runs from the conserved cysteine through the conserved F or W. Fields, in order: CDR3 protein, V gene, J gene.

CDR3: CASSLGGSGGERDTQYF; V: TRBV7-2; J: TRBJ2-3
CDR3: CASSEAQGPYQETQYF; V: TRBV6-1; J: TRBJ2-5
CDR3: CSVEGTPGRTEAFF; V: TRBV29-1; J: TRBJ1-1
CDR3: CASSVGEGGSPLHF; V: TRBV9; J: TRBJ1-6
CDR3: CASGQGDYKQYF; V: TRBV2; J: TRBJ2-7
CDR3: CASNRQGSTDTQYF; V: TRBV2; J: TRBJ2-3
CDR3: CASSPANGFREQYF; V: TRBV28; J: TRBJ2-7
CDR3: CASSFLGTYEQYF; V: TRBV13; J: TRBJ2-7
CDR3: CASSYRTESKNIQYF; V: TRBV7-2; J: TRBJ2-4
CDR3: CASSPQREGTQYF; V: TRBV18; J: TRBJ2-5
CDR3: CASSFWEYTEAFF; V: TRBV5-4; J: TRBJ1-1
CDR3: CATSSLGLGEDTQYF; V: TRBV15; J: TRBJ2-3
CDR3: CSARAAGHGNYEQYF; V: TRBV20-1; J: TRBJ2-7
CDR3: CASWDSSTDTQYF; V: TRBV28; J: TRBJ2-3
CDR3: CASSPPVREAFF; V: TRBV28; J: TRBJ1-1
CDR3: CASSYQQGARTEAFF; V: TRBV7-2; J: TRBJ1-1
CDR3: CSVDGTAEAFF; V: TRBV29-1; J: TRBJ1-1
CDR3: CASTSYSSNQETQYF; V: TRBV27; J: TRBJ2-5
CDR3: CSAPKLAGANEQFF; V: TRBV20-1; J: TRBJ2-1
CDR3: CASSSLDRGPSPLHF; V: TRBV12-3/TRBV12-4; J: TRBJ1-6
CDR3: CASSTRDPLTAYEQYF; V: TRBV28; J: TRBJ2-7
CDR3: CASRVAGSNQPQHF; V: TRBV27; J: TRBJ1-5
CDR3: CASSWGTGMGEAFF; V: TRBV27; J: TRBJ1-1
CDR3: CATSRAGPTNYGYTF; V: TRBV15; J: TRBJ1-2
CDR3: CSVSTGGRGNQPQHF; V: TRBV29-1; J: TRBJ1-5
CDR3: CASSPRTGVTGELFF; V: TRBV9; J: TRBJ2-2
CDR3: CSVRDSRNTEAFF; V: TRBV29-1; J: TRBJ1-1
CDR3: CSATGGQETQYF; V: TRBV20-1; J: TRBJ2-5
CDR3: CASSPLDTQYF; V: TRBV7-2; J: TRBJ2-3